This TCR beta chain was identified in a study of blood T cell repertoires in COVID-19 (dated by TCRdb to about 2020). Describing the broader study: Samples covering the acute and convalescent phases of COVID-19 were provided by collaborators in the United States, Italy and Spain. Samples came from the ongoing ImmuneRACE study (first 160 participants) plus 1,254 subjects from 6 global collaborators. The dataset comprised deeply sampled blood TCRbeta repertoires from subjects exposed to, actively infected with, or recovered from COVID-19. HLA class I and class II types, where available, came from metadata supplied by the sample provider rather than from assay-based typing. A de-identified subject ID, COVID-19 status, age in years and sex were almost always included in the sample metadata. The material from the prospective study consisted of cDNA or gDNA derived from T cells, B-cell-depleted T cells, or PBMCs. The repertoires were made available in a free public database intended to serve as a resource for research on the immune response to SARS-CoV-2.

The cysteine opens and the phenylalanine closes a CDR3 of 14 amino acids. Only the CDR3 DNA stays, 42 bases, in frame from base 1. Based on the germline V gene, the CDR1 and CDR2 sequences are ENHRY and SYGVKD. V sheds 6 bases and J sheds 1 base, leaving 12 bases between their ends. Broad study findings and their caveats: Clinical and demographic metadata were provided uncurated, with the amount varying by source and participant.

Remarks on this clone: Its antigen has not been determined. No base-level quality is on record; no much larger clone is a single base apart.

Each collaborating institution followed its own protocols to collect whole blood in K2EDTA tubes. For TCRbeta analysis, collaborators shipped samples in one of three forms: frozen whole blood, isolated PBMCs, or DNA extracted from either of those sample types. The immunoSEQ Assay, a bias-controlled multiplex PCR, was used to amplify TCRbeta CDR3 regions from genomic DNA. Per the original workflow: Within the assay, amplification of reference gene primers was used to estimate how many nucleated cells each sample contained. To quantify the absolute abundance of each unique TCRbeta CDR3 rearrangement, sequence reads were collapsed and filtered. For each sample, productive Simpson clonality was calculated as the square root of Simpson's diversity index over productive rearrangements. What TCRdb holds here is the immuneACCESS table cut down to in-frame rearrangements. Part of the clones is not present; checked against another copy, under half of the missing clones reflect an unresolved V gene, and the others are unexplained. D and trimming were read from the DNA, whereas the V and J calls and clone size are those reported in that table. This sample has about 210,000 clones in its table, and around 89% of those were observed once. Together, the top ten hold more than 1.5% of the sample.

Sequencing used peripheral blood. Here the chain combines TRBV10-3 and TRBJ1-1, with a weak D call of TRBD1 (6 bases match). This TCR came from a man in his 70s with acute or convalescent COVID-19. CDR3 protein: CAISSGTTNTEAFF. The nucleotide sequence is given as TGTGCCATCAGCTCCGGGACAACGAACACTGAAGCTTTCTTT.